The rows below give T cell receptor beta chains drawn from one sample of a study of brain metastases from non-small cell lung cancer. Method: immunoSEQ multiplex PCR; TCRdb's copy keeps in-frame clones and lacks some. The sample lists 2,000 to 2,500 clones, around 83% seen once, with about 18% in the top ten. Sequencing input: primary lung tumor tissue. These receptors were collected from a donor at least 40 years old with non-small cell lung cancer. The CDR3 runs from the conserved cysteine through the conserved F or W. Each record gives: D gene, clone size, V gene, J gene, CDR3 DNA, CDR3 protein. The D gene is left open where the match is weak. Clone size, where shown, is once, few, many, or a class for clones that have expanded.

>NA|NA|TRBV10-3|TRBJ2-3
TGTGCCATCAGGGTCTCTGGGGGTAGCACAGATACGCAGTATTTT
CAIRVSGGSTDTQYF
>NA|NA|TRBV19|TRBJ1-2
TGTGCCAGTAGTATAGGCGGGCGGAGGAACTATGGCTACACCTTC
CASSIGGRRNYGYTF
>TRBD1|NA|TRBV5-4|TRBJ1-2
TGTGCCAGCAGTAGGACAGGGCCCAGTGGCTACACCTTC
CASSRTGPSGYTF
>TRBD2|NA|TRBV5-1|TRBJ2-1
TGCGCCAGCAGCCGTAGCGGGGGGGCCTACAATGAGCAGTTCTTC
CASSRSGGAYNEQFF
>TRBD1|NA|TRBV7-9|TRBJ1-2
TGTGCCAGCAGCGATGGGACAGGGAAAGGCTACACCTTC
CASSDGTGKGYTF
>NA|large|TRBV28|TRBJ1-1
TGTGCCAGCAGTATGGGACCTGAAGCTTTCTTT
CASSMGPEAFF
>NA|NA|TRBV3-1/TRBV3-2|TRBJ2-6
TGTGCCAGCAGCCTTATTACCTCTGGGGCCAACGTCCTGACTTTC
CASSLITSGANVLTF
>NA|NA|TRBV9|TRBJ2-2
TGTGCCAGCAGCGTTGGGGTGGCCGGGGAGCTGTTTTTT
CASSVGVAGELFF
>TRBD1|NA|TRBV18|TRBJ1-2
TGTGCCAGCTCACCACCTCAGGGGGTCGAGTATGGCTACACCTTC
CASSPPQGVEYGYTF
>NA|NA|TRBV30|TRBJ2-7
TGTGCCTGGAGGCAGCCAGTCTCCTACGAGCAGTACTTC
CAWRQPVSYEQYF
>NA|few|TRBV5-1|TRBJ1-1
TGCGCCAGCAGCTTGTGGGGGAACACTGAAGCTTTCTTT
CASSLWGNTEAFF
>TRBD1|once|TRBV6-5|TRBJ1-4
TGTGCTAGCAGTTACTCTTACAGGGGGGAACTGTTTTTT
CASSYSYRGELFF
>NA|NA|TRBV5-1|TRBJ2-7
TGCGCCAGCAGCTTCCAGGGGAACTACGAACAGTACTTC
CASSFQGNYEQYF
>NA|NA|TRBV15|TRBJ2-2
TGTGCCACCAGCAGTAGTGGGGGCAGGGTCGGGGAGCTGTTTTTT
CATSSSGGRVGELFF
>NA|once|TRBV28|TRBJ1-1
TGTGCCAGCAGTTTAAACCGTGCGGCTTTCTTT
CASSLNRAAFF
>TRBD1|NA|TRBV6-5|TRBJ1-5
TGTGCCAGCAGTCCAGGGGGGTTCAGCAATCAGCCCCAGCATTTT
CASSPGGFSNQPQHF
>NA|NA|TRBV18|TRBJ1-3
TGTGCCAGCTCACCACCGTACAGCCAGGGAAATACCATATATTTT
CASSPPYSQGNTIYF
>NA|NA|TRBV6-2/TRBV6-3|TRBJ2-2
TGTGCCAGCAGTTTCTTAGGGAGACGGGAGCTGTTTTTT
CASSFLGRRELFF
>NA|NA|TRBV28|TRBJ2-3
TGTGCCAGCAGTTTTCTGTCCGGCACAGATACGCAGTATTTT
CASSFLSGTDTQYF
>NA|NA|TRBV19|TRBJ1-2
TGTGCCAGTATGCCCCCCGTGGGTGGCTACACCTTC
CASMPPVGGYTF
>NA|NA|TRBV6-5|TRBJ2-1
TGTGCCAGCAGTTATAAGACTCAAAGTCGGGTGCAGTTCTTC
CASSYKTQSRVQFF
>NA|NA|TRBV12-3/TRBV12-4|TRBJ1-6
TGTGCCAGCAGTTTTCGTATGAATTCACCCCTCCACTTT
CASSFRMNSPLHF
>TRBD1|NA|TRBV18|TRBJ1-1
TGTGCCAGCTCGCTCTCCAGGGGGCGGGGGGGGGCTGAAGCTTTCTTT
CASSLSRGRGGAEAFF
>NA|NA|TRBV6-6|TRBJ1-4
TGTGCCAGCAGTTATCATCTTAATGAAAAACTGTTTTTT
CASSYHLNEKLFF
>NA|NA|TRBV24-1|TRBJ2-2
TGTGCCACCGGGTCCAGCACCGGGGAGCTGTTTTTT
CATGSSTGELFF
>TRBD1|NA|TRBV7-2|TRBJ1-2
TGTGCCAGCAGCCATGGGACAGGGAGCTATGGCTACACCTTC
CASSHGTGSYGYTF
>TRBD1|NA|TRBV6-5|TRBJ1-1
TGTGCCAGCAGGGAGGACAGGGAGTACCCTGAAGCTTTCTTT
CASREDREYPEAFF
>NA|NA|TRBV14|TRBJ1-1
TGTGCCAGCAGCCAAGGGGGAGCGTTGAACACTGAAGCTTTCTTT
CASSQGGALNTEAFF
>NA|NA|TRBV19|TRBJ1-5
TGTGCCAGTAGTATGTTGGATCAGCCCCAGCATTTT
CASSMLDQPQHF
>NA|NA|TRBV18|TRBJ2-3
TGTGCCAGCTCACAGGGACGCGGAGACTACACAGATACGCAGTATTTT
CASSQGRGDYTDTQYF
>TRBD1|NA|TRBV3-1/TRBV3-2|TRBJ1-1
TGTGCCAGCAGCCCGGGACAGCGAAGGACTGAAGCTTTCTTT
CASSPGQRRTEAFF
>TRBD2|few|TRBV6-5|TRBJ2-2
TGTGCCAGCAGTTACGCTAGCGGCGGGGAGCTGTTTTTT
CASSYASGGELFF
>NA|NA|TRBV3-1/TRBV3-2|TRBJ1-1
TGTGCCAGCAGCCTCGGCGGCGGGTACACTGAAGCTTTCTTT
CASSLGGGYTEAFF
>NA|large|TRBV6-5|TRBJ1-1
TGTGCCAGCAGTTACCGGGACCTCGGTCCGAACACTGAAGCTTTCTTT
CASSYRDLGPNTEAFF
>NA|NA|TRBV4-1|TRBJ1-3
TGCGCCAGCAGCCAAGAATCCTGGGGGGACTCTGGAAACACCATATATTTT
CASSQESWGDSGNTIYF
>NA|NA|TRBV13|TRBJ1-1
TGTGCCAGCAGCTCCCTGACGGGGGGGACTGAAGCTTTTTTT
CASSSLTGGTEAFF
>NA|NA|TRBV4-2|TRBJ1-1
TGTGCCAGCAGCCGAACCCGGACGGAGAACACTGAAGCTTTCTTT
CASSRTRTENTEAFF
>NA|NA|TRBV2|TRBJ1-2
TGTGCCAGCTCGCCTAGGGTTGGCTACACCTTC
CASSPRVGYTF
>NA|NA|TRBV19|TRBJ1-1
TGTGCCAGTAGTATTCAGGGTATGAACACTGAAGCTTTCTTT
CASSIQGMNTEAFF
>TRBD2|NA|TRBV7-2|TRBJ2-7
TGTGCCAGCAGCTGGACTAGCCAATACGAGCAGTACTTC
CASSWTSQYEQYF
>TRBD1|NA|TRBV4-1|TRBJ2-7
TGCGCCAGCAGCCACGATACTTCCGGGACAGGGAACTACGAGCAGTACTTC
CASSHDTSGTGNYEQYF
>TRBD1|hyperexpanded|TRBV6-5|TRBJ1-4
TGTGCCAGCAGTTACTCCTACAGGGGGGAACTGTTTTTT
CASSYSYRGELFF
>NA|NA|TRBV5-1|TRBJ1-1
TGCGCCAGCAGCTTAGCAGGGCCGGCCACTGAAGCTTTTTTT
CASSLAGPATEAFF
>NA|NA|TRBV2|TRBJ1-2
TGTGCCAGCAGTACCCCTCCGGGTGGCTACACCTTC
CASSTPPGGYTF
>NA|NA|TRBV12-3/TRBV12-4|TRBJ2-7
TGTGCCAGCAGTTTAGGTTACGAGCAGTACTTC
CASSLGYEQYF
>TRBD2|large|TRBV9|TRBJ2-1
TGTGCCAGCAGCCATACTAGCGGCAATGAGCAGTTCTTC
CASSHTSGNEQFF
>NA|NA|TRBV6-1|TRBJ1-1
TGTGCCAGCAGTCTAACAGGAGAGAACACTGAAGCTTTCTTT
CASSLTGENTEAFF